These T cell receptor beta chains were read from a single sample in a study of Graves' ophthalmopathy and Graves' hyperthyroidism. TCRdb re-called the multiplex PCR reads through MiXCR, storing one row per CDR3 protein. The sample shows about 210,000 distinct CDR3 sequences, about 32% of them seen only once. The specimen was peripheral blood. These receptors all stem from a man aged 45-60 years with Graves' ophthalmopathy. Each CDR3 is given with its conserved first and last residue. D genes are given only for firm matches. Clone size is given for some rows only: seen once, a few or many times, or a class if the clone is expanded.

cdr3_aa: CAISESRSETQYF
cdr3_nt: TGTGCCATCAGTGAATCGAGGTCGGAGACCCAGTACTTC
j_call: TRBJ2-5
clone_size: many
d_call: -
v_call: TRBV10-3

cdr3_aa: CATSDLASSGANVLTF
cdr3_nt: TGTGCCACCAGTGATTTGGCCAGCTCTGGGGCCAACGTCCTGACTTTC
j_call: TRBJ2-6
clone_size: many
d_call: -
v_call: TRBV24-1

cdr3_aa: CASSRSLSGANVLTF
cdr3_nt: TGTGCCAGCAGCCGTAGTCTATCTGGGGCCAACGTCCTGACTTTC
j_call: TRBJ2-6
clone_size: many
d_call: -
v_call: TRBV12-3/TRBV12-4

cdr3_aa: CASTPGQGIGELFF
cdr3_nt: TGTGCCAGCACTCCGGGACAGGGGATCGGGGAGCTGTTTTTT
j_call: TRBJ2-2
clone_size: -
d_call: TRBD1
v_call: TRBV12-3/TRBV12-4

cdr3_aa: CASSIRTREPAGGGYTF
cdr3_nt: TGTGCCAGTAGTATAAGGACAAGGGAACCCGCGGGCGGTGGCTACACCTTC
j_call: TRBJ1-2
clone_size: many
d_call: -
v_call: TRBV19

cdr3_aa: CASNGQGYYGYTF
cdr3_nt: TGTGCCAGCAACGGACAGGGATACTATGGCTACACCTTC
j_call: TRBJ1-2
clone_size: few
d_call: TRBD1
v_call: TRBV12-3/TRBV12-4

cdr3_aa: CASSPQHGNTEAFF
cdr3_nt: TGTGCCAGCAGCCCACAACACGGGAACACTGAAGCTTTCTTT
j_call: TRBJ1-1
clone_size: -
d_call: -
v_call: TRBV12-3/TRBV12-4

cdr3_aa: CASSLGSMNTEAFF
cdr3_nt: TGCGCCAGCAGCTTAGGATCCATGAACACTGAAGCTTTCTTT
j_call: TRBJ1-1
clone_size: many
d_call: -
v_call: TRBV5-1

cdr3_aa: CASSPPRGMGFGTEAFF
cdr3_nt: TGTGCCAGCAGCCCGCCCCGGGGAATGGGGTTCGGGACTGAAGCTTTCTTT
j_call: TRBJ1-1
clone_size: many
d_call: -
v_call: TRBV7-8

cdr3_aa: CASSLLQGHNQPQHF
cdr3_nt: TGTGCCAGCAGTTTACTCCAGGGCCACAATCAGCCCCAGCATTTT
j_call: TRBJ1-5
clone_size: many
d_call: -
v_call: TRBV12-3/TRBV12-4

cdr3_aa: CATSDPGDNYGYTF
cdr3_nt: TGTGCCACCAGTGATCCAGGGGACAACTATGGCTACACCTTC
j_call: TRBJ1-2
clone_size: -
d_call: -
v_call: TRBV24-1

cdr3_aa: CASSLSHQETQYF
cdr3_nt: TGTGCCAGCAGCTTGAGCCACCAAGAGACCCAGTACTTC
j_call: TRBJ2-5
clone_size: -
d_call: -
v_call: TRBV7-2

cdr3_aa: CASSVSGPNQPQHF
cdr3_nt: TGTGCCAGCAGTGTTTCGGGGCCCAATCAGCCCCAGCATTTT
j_call: TRBJ1-5
clone_size: many
d_call: -
v_call: TRBV6-1

cdr3_aa: CASSLITLGDSPLHF
cdr3_nt: TGTGCCAGCAGCCTTATCACGCTAGGAGATTCACCCCTCCACTTT
j_call: TRBJ1-6
clone_size: -
d_call: -
v_call: TRBV7-8

cdr3_aa: CASSYPDRGEQYF
cdr3_nt: TGTGCCAGCAGTTATCCGGACAGGGGCGAGCAGTACTTC
j_call: TRBJ2-7
clone_size: -
d_call: TRBD1
v_call: TRBV6-5

cdr3_aa: CAWGKTPNTEAFF
cdr3_nt: TGTGCCTGGGGTAAAACACCGAACACTGAAGCTTTCTTT
j_call: TRBJ1-1
clone_size: many
d_call: -
v_call: TRBV30

cdr3_aa: CASSLSGTGIEQYF
cdr3_nt: TGTGCCAGCAGTTTATCCGGGACAGGGATCGAGCAGTACTTC
j_call: TRBJ2-7
clone_size: many
d_call: TRBD1
v_call: TRBV28

cdr3_aa: CASSASQGAAGELFF
cdr3_nt: TGCGCCAGCAGCGCCTCACAGGGGGCCGCCGGGGAGCTGTTTTTT
j_call: TRBJ2-2
clone_size: many
d_call: TRBD1
v_call: TRBV5-1

cdr3_aa: CASSYTTRNQPQHF
cdr3_nt: TGTGCCAGCAGTTACACCACCCGGAATCAGCCCCAGCATTTT
j_call: TRBJ1-5
clone_size: -
d_call: -
v_call: TRBV6-2/TRBV6-3

cdr3_aa: CASSLTDGADYGYTF
cdr3_nt: TGTGCCAGCAGCCTCACCGATGGAGCCGATTATGGCTACACCTTC
j_call: TRBJ1-2
clone_size: many
d_call: -
v_call: TRBV11-1

cdr3_aa: CATGLAAETQYF
cdr3_nt: TGTGCCACAGGACTAGCTGCGGAGACCCAGTACTTC
j_call: TRBJ2-5
clone_size: once
d_call: TRBD2
v_call: TRBV28

cdr3_aa: CATSSSSGPQPSPQHF
cdr3_nt: TGTGCCACCAGTTCCTCTTCAGGACCGCAACCGTCGCCCCAGCATTTT
j_call: TRBJ1-5
clone_size: -
d_call: -
v_call: TRBV24-1

cdr3_aa: CASSYPGQETQYF
cdr3_nt: TGTGCCAGCAGTTACCCGGGACAAGAGACCCAGTACTTC
j_call: TRBJ2-5
clone_size: many
d_call: -
v_call: TRBV6-2/TRBV6-3

cdr3_aa: CSVEDNSPNTEAFF
cdr3_nt: TGCAGCGTTGAAGATAATTCCCCGAACACTGAAGCTTTCTTT
j_call: TRBJ1-1
clone_size: many
d_call: -
v_call: TRBV29-1

cdr3_aa: CASNPGGRRVYEQYF
cdr3_nt: TGTGCCAGCAACCCGGGAGGGCGGAGGGTCTACGAGCAGTACTTC
j_call: TRBJ2-7
clone_size: many
d_call: TRBD2
v_call: TRBV28

cdr3_aa: CASSLYLAATYEQYF
cdr3_nt: TGTGCCAGCAGTTTATACCTAGCTGCCACCTACGAGCAGTACTTC
j_call: TRBJ2-7
clone_size: many
d_call: -
v_call: TRBV27

cdr3_aa: CASRGPLQETQYF
cdr3_nt: TGTGCCAGCAGGGGACCGTTACAAGAGACCCAGTACTTC
j_call: TRBJ2-5
clone_size: many
d_call: -
v_call: TRBV28

cdr3_aa: CAWSEKTATPGYTF
cdr3_nt: TGTGCCTGGAGTGAAAAGACCGCGACCCCCGGCTACACCTTC
j_call: TRBJ1-2
clone_size: many
d_call: -
v_call: TRBV30

cdr3_aa: CASSPPSGGYYEQYF
cdr3_nt: TGTGCCAGCAGCCCCCCTAGCGGGGGATACTACGAGCAGTACTTC
j_call: TRBJ2-7
clone_size: -
d_call: TRBD2
v_call: TRBV28

cdr3_aa: CAIRGGTGELFF
cdr3_nt: TGTGCCATCAGAGGGGGGACCGGGGAGCTGTTTTTT
j_call: TRBJ2-2
clone_size: many
d_call: -
v_call: TRBV10-3

cdr3_aa: CASRARTGVSPLHF
cdr3_nt: TGTGCCAGCAGGGCGAGGACAGGGGTTTCACCCCTCCACTTT
j_call: TRBJ1-6
clone_size: -
d_call: TRBD1
v_call: TRBV27

cdr3_aa: CASSPRTGNTEAFF
cdr3_nt: TGTGCCAGCAGCCCACGGACAGGGAACACTGAAGCTTTCTTT
j_call: TRBJ1-1
clone_size: many
d_call: TRBD1
v_call: TRBV11-2

cdr3_aa: CASSGQGDHYGYTF
cdr3_nt: TGTGCCAGCAGCGGACAGGGGGATCACTATGGCTACACCTTC
j_call: TRBJ1-2
clone_size: once
d_call: TRBD1
v_call: TRBV25-1

cdr3_aa: CASSPGQGINGYTF
cdr3_nt: TGTGCCAGCAGCCCAGGACAGGGGATCAATGGCTACACCTTC
j_call: TRBJ1-2
clone_size: -
d_call: TRBD1
v_call: TRBV3-1

cdr3_aa: CASSLGWKGQETQYF
cdr3_nt: TGTGCCAGCAGCTTAGGTTGGAAGGGGCAAGAGACCCAGTACTTC
j_call: TRBJ2-5
clone_size: many
d_call: -
v_call: TRBV11-2

cdr3_aa: CASSSLSGKTQYF
cdr3_nt: TGTGCCAGCAGTTCACTGTCCGGGAAGACCCAGTACTTC
j_call: TRBJ2-5
clone_size: many
d_call: -
v_call: TRBV6-2/TRBV6-3

cdr3_aa: CSATSGRQNIQYF
cdr3_nt: TGCAGTGCTACAAGCGGGAGGCAAAACATTCAGTACTTC
j_call: TRBJ2-4
clone_size: many
d_call: TRBD2
v_call: TRBV20-1

cdr3_aa: CASSLVGAGTSYEQYF
cdr3_nt: TGTGCCAGCAGTTTAGTCGGAGCGGGAACCTCCTACGAGCAGTACTTC
j_call: TRBJ2-7
clone_size: -
d_call: TRBD2
v_call: TRBV12-3/TRBV12-4

cdr3_aa: CASAELGGRSGYTF
cdr3_nt: TGTGCCAGCGCTGAACTAGGGGGGAGAAGTGGCTACACCTTC
j_call: TRBJ1-2
clone_size: many
d_call: -
v_call: TRBV7-9

cdr3_aa: CASRTVGVSTEAFF
cdr3_nt: TGTGCCAGCAGGACCGTCGGGGTTTCAACTGAAGCTTTCTTT
j_call: TRBJ1-1
clone_size: few
d_call: -
v_call: TRBV12-3/TRBV12-4

cdr3_aa: CASSGTGRTGELFF
cdr3_nt: TGTGCCAGCAGTGGGACAGGGAGGACCGGGGAGCTGTTTTTT
j_call: TRBJ2-2
clone_size: many
d_call: TRBD1
v_call: TRBV25-1

cdr3_aa: CASSSPVGDRGSETQYF
cdr3_nt: TGTGCCAGCAGCTCCCCGGTTGGGGACAGGGGGTCTGAGACCCAGTACTTC
j_call: TRBJ2-5
clone_size: many
d_call: TRBD1
v_call: TRBV11-1